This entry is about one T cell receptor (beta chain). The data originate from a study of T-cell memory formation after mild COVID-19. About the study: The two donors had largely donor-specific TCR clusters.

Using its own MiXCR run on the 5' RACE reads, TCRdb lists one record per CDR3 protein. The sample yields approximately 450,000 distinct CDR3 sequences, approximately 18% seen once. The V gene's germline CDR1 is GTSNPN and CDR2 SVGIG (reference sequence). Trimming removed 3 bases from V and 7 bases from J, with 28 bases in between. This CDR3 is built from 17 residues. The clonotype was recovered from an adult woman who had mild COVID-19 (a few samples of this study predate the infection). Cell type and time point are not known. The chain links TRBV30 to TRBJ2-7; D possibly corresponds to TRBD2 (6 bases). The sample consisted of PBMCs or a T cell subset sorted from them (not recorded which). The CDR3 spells CAWRNTRSGLPMGEQYF. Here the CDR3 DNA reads TGTGCCTGGAGAAATACCCGCTCGGGACTTCCTATGGGGGAGCAGTACTTC. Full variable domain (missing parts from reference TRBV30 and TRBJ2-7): SQTIHQWPATLVQPVGSPLSLECTVEGTSNPNLYWYRQAAGRGLQLLFYSVGIGQISSEVPQNLSASRPQDRQFILSSKKLLLSDSGFYLCAWRNTRSGLPMGEQYFGPGTRLTVT.